This entry describes one T cell receptor (beta chain). This CDR3 region has 14 residues. The ends lost 3 bases at V and 6 bases at J; junction bases unmatched: 7. Germline values: CDR1 LGHDT, CDR2 YNNKEL (reference sequence). The data were obtained in a study of blood T cell repertoires in COVID-19. Self-reported history from a screening survey and questionnaire set each donor's cohort. How the authors handled the data: Quantification of nucleated cells was approximated via reference gene primer amplification. Here immunoSEQ multiplex PCR was the method, and the copy in TCRdb shows in-frame clones only, minus some. D and trimming come from the DNA, and the V and J calls and clone size come from that table. The sample shows roughly 150,000 clones, 84% of them seen only once.

The V gene is TRBV3-1 (or the pseudogene TRBV3-2), the J gene TRBJ1-2; 7 positions match TRBD1. Sequenced input: PBMCs or T cells enriched from blood (not recorded which). This TCR was sampled from a woman between 18 and 29 years old who had been exposed to COVID-19. The CDR3: CASSQTRGHDGYTF. CDR3 nucleotide sequence: TGTGCCAGCAGCCAGACAAGGGGGCATGATGGCTACACCTTC.